This TCR beta chain was found in a study of beta chain features in type 1 diabetes. Isolated RNA was reverse transcribed in full, so expressed TCRB transcripts were sequenced. Sequenced by immunoSEQ multiplex PCR; TCRdb stores in-frame clones only, minus some. The sample lists under 300,000 clones; 25% to 35% were seen once. Cells sorted by CD45RO/CCR7/CD25/CD127/CD95/CD27 comprised CD4+ naive, central memory, regulatory and stem cell-like memory cells. With 6 bases removed from V and 13 bases from J, the gap between germline ends came to 14 bases. Germline CDR1 and CDR2: SNHLY and FYNNEI. The CDR3 is 11 residues long.

Sequencing was performed on central memory CD4+ T cells from blood. V usage is TRBV2 and J usage is TRBJ2-3; tentative D call: TRBD2 (5 bases). This sequence was found in a man between 25 and 39 years old in good health. The CDR3 spells CASSKEAAKYF. DNA for the CDR3: TGTGCCAGCAGCAAGGAGGCCGCGAAGTATTTT.